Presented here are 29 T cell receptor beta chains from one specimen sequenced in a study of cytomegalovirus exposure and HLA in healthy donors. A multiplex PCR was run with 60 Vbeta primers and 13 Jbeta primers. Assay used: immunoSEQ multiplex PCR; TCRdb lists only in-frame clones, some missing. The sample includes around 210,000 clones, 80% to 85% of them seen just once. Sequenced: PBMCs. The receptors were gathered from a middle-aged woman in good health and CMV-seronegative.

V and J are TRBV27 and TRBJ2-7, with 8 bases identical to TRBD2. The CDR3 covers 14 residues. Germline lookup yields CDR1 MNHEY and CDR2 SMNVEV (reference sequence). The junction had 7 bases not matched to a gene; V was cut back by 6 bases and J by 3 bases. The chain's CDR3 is CASSPGGANYEQYF. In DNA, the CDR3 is TGTGCCAGCAGCCCGGGGGGGGCGAACTACGAGCAGTACTTC.

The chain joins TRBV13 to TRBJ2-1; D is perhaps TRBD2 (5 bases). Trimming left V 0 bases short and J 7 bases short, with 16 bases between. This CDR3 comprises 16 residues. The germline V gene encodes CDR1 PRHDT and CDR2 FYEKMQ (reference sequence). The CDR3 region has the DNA TGTGCCAGCAGCTTAGGTCGGCTACTAGTTCTAAATGAGCAGTTCTTC. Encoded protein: CASSLGRLLVLNEQFF.

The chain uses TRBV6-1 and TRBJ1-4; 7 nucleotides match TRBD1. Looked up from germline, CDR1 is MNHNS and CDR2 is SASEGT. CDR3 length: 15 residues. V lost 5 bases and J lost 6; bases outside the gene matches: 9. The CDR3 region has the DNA TGTGCCAGCAGTCCAGACAGGGTATCATATGAAAAACTGTTTTTT. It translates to CASSPDRVSYEKLFF.

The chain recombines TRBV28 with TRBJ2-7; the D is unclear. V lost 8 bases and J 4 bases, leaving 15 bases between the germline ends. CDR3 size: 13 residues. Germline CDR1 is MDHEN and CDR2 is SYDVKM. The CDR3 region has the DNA TGTGCCAGCGGGCTGGGCAGGTCGTACGAGCAGTACTTC. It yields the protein CASGLGRSYEQYF. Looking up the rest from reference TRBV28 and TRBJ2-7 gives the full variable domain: DVKVTQSSRYLVKRTGEKVFLECVQDMDHENMFWYRQDPGLGLRLIYFSYDVKMKEKGDIPEGYSVSREKKERFSLILESASTNQTSMYLCASGLGRSYEQYFGPGTRLTVT.

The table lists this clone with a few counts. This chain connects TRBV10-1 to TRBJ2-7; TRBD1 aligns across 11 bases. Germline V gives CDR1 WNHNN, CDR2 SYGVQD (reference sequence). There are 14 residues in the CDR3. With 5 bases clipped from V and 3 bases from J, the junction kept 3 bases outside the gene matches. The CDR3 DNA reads TGCGCCAGCAGTCCGGGACAGGGGGTCTACGAGCAGTACTTC. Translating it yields CASSPGQGVYEQYF.

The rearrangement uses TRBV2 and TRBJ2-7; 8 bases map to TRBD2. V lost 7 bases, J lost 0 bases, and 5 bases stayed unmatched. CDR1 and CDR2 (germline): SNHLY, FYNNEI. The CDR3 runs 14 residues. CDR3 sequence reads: CASTGGRSSYEQYF. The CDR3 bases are TGTGCCAGCACTGGCGGGAGGTCCTCCTACGAGCAGTACTTC.

The CDR3 loop is CSVSGGYEQYF. The CDR3 DNA reads TGCAGCGTCTCAGGGGGGTACGAGCAGTACTTC. The chain links TRBV29-1 to TRBJ2-7, with D perhaps matching TRBD1 (7 bases). The V gene lost 6 bases and the J gene lost 4 bases, with 10 bases spanning the gap. Germline values: CDR1 SQVTM, CDR2 ANQGSEA. The length of the CDR3 is 11 residues.

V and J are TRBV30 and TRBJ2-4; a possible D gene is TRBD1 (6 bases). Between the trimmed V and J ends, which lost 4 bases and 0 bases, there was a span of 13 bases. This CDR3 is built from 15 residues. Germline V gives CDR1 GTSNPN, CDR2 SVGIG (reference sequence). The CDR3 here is CAWTGQLLAKNIQYF. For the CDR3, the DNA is TGTGCCTGGACTGGACAGCTCCTAGCCAAAAACATTCAGTACTTC.

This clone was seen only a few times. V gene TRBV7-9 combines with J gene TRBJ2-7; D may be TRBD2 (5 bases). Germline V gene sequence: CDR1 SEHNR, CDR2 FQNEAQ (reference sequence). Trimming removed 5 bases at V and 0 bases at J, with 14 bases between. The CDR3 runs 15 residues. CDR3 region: CASSPGGGDSYEQYF. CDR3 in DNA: TGTGCCAGCAGCCCTGGCGGAGGCGACTCCTACGAGCAGTACTTC. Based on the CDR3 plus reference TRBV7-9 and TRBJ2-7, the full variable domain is DTGVSQNPRHKITKRGQNVTFRCDPISEHNRLYWYRQTLGQGPEFLTYFQNEAQLEKSRLLSDRFSAERPKGSFSTLEIQRTEQGDSAMYLCASSPGGGDSYEQYFGPGTRLTVT.

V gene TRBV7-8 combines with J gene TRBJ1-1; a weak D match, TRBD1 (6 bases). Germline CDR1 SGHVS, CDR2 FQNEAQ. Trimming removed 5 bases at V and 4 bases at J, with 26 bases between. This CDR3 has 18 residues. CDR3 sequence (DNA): TGTGCCAGCAGCCCCGAAGGCATGAGCCATAGAGGGGGCACTGAAGCTTTCTTT. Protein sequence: CASSPEGMSHRGGTEAFF.

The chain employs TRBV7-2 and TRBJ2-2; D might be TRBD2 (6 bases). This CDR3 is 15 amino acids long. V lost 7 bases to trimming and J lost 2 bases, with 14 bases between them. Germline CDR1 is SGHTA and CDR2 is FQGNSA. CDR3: CASTKTGTNTGELFF. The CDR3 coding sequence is TGTGCCAGCACTAAAACCGGGACTAACACCGGGGAGCTGTTTTTT.

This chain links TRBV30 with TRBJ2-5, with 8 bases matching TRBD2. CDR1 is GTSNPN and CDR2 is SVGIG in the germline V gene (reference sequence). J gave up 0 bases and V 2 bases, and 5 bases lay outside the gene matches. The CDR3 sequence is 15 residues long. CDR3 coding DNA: TGTGCCTGGAGTCGGGCTAGCGGGTACCAAGAGACCCAGTACTTC. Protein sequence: CAWSRASGYQETQYF.

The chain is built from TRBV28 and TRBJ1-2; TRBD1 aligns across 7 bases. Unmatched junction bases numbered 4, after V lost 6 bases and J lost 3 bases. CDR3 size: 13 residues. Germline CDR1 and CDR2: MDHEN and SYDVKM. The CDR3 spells CASRTGTDYGYTF. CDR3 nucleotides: TGTGCCAGCAGGACCGGGACAGACTATGGCTACACCTTC.

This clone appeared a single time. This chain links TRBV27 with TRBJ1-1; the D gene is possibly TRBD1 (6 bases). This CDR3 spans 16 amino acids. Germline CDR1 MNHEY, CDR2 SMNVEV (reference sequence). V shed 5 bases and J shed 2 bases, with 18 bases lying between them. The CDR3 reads CASSPIRGGRNTEAFF. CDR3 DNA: TGTGCCAGCAGTCCCATTAGGGGGGGGCGAAACACTGAAGCTTTCTTT.

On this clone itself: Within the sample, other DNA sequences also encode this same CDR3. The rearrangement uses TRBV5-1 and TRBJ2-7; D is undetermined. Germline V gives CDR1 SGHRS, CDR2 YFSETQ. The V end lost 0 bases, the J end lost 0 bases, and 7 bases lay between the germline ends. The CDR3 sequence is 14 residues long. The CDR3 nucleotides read TGCGCCAGCAGCTTGGAGCCGGTCTCCTACGAGCAGTACTTC. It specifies CASSLEPVSYEQYF.

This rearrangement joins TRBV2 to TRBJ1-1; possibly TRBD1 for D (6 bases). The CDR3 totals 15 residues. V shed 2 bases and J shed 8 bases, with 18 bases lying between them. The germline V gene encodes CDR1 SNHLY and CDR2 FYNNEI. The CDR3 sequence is CASSERESDRVEAFF. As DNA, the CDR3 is TGTGCCAGCAGTGAACGGGAATCGGACAGAGTGGAAGCTTTCTTT.

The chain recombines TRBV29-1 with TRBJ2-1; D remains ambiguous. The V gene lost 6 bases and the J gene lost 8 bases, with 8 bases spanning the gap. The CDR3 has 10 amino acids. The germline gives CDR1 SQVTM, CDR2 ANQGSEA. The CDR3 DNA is TGCAGCGTGCGGTGGGATGAGCAGTTCTTC. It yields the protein CSVRWDEQFF.

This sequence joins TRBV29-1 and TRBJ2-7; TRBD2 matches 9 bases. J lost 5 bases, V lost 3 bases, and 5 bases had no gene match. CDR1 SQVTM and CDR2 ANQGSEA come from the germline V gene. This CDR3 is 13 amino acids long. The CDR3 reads CSVDRGRANEQYF. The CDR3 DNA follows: TGCAGCGTTGATCGCGGGAGGGCCAACGAGCAGTACTTC.

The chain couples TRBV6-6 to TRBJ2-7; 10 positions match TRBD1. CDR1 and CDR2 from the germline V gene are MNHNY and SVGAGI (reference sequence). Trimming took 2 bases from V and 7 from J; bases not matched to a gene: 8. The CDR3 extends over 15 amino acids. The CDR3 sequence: CASSYRGQGMGEQYF. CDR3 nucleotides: TGTGCCAGCAGTTACAGGGGACAGGGGATGGGTGAGCAGTACTTC.

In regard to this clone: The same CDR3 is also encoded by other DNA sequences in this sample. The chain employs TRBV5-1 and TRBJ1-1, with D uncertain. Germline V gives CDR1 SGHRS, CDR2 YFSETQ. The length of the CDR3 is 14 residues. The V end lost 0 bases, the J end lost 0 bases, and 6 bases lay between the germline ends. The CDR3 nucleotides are TGCGCCAGCAGCTTGGACACGATGAACACTGAAGCTTTCTTT. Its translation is CASSLDTMNTEAFF. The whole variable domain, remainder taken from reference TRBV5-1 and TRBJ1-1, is KAGVTQTPRYLIKTRGQQVTLSCSPISGHRSVSWYQQTPGQGLQFLFEYFSETQRNKGNFPGRFSGRQFSNSRSEMNVSTLELGDSALYLCASSLDTMNTEAFFGQGTRLTVV.

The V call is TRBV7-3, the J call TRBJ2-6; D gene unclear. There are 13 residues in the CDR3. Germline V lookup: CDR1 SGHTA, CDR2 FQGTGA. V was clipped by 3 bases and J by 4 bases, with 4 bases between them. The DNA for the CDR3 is TGTGCCAGCAGCTTTCAGGGGGCCAACGTCCTGACTTTC. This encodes CASSFQGANVLTF.

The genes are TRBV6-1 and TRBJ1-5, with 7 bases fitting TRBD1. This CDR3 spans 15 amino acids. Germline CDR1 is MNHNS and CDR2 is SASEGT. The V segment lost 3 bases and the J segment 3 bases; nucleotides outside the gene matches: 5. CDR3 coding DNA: TGTGCCAGCAGTGAGGGGACAGTGAACAATCAGCCCCAGCATTTT. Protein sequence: CASSEGTVNNQPQHF.

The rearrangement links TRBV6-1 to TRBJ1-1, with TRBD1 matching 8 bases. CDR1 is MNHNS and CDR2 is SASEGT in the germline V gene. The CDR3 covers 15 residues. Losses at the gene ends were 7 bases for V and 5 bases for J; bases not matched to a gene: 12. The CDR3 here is CASTGGRGRGTEAFF. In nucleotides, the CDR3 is TGTGCCAGCACGGGGGGCAGGGGGCGCGGGACTGAAGCTTTCTTT.

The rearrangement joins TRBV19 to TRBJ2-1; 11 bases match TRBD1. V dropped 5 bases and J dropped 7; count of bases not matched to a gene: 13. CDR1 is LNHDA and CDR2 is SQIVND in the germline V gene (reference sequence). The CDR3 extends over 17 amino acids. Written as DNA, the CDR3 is TGTGCCAGTAGTTTGACCGGGGACAGGGGGAGAGTAAATGAGCAGTTCTTC. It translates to CASSLTGDRGRVNEQFF.

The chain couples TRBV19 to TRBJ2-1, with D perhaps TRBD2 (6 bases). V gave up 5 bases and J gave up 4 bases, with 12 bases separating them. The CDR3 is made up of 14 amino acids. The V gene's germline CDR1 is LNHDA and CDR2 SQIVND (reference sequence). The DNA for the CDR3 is TGTGCCAGTAGTTGGGGAGGTAGGTACAATGAGCAGTTCTTC. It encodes CASSWGGRYNEQFF.

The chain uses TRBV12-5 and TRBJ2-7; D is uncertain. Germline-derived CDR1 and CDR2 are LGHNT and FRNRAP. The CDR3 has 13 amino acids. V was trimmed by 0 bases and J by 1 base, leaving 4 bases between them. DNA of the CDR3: TGTGCTAGTGGTTTGGTTCGTTCCTACGAGCAGTACTTC. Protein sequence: CASGLVRSYEQYF.

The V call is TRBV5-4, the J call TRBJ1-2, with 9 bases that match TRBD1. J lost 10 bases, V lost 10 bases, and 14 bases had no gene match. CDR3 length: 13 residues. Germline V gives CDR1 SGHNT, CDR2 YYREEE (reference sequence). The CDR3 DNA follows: TGTGCCGCAGCATCGGGACAGGGAGGCTCCTACACCTTC. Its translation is CAAASGQGGSYTF.

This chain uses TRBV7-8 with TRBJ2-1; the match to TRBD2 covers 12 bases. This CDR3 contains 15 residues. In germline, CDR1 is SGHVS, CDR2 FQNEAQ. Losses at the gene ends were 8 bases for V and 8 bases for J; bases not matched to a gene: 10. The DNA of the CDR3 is TGTGCCAGCCACTCCCGGACTAGCGGGAAGGATGAGCAGTTCTTC. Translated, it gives CASHSRTSGKDEQFF. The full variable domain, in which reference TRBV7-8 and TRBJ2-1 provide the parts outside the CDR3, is GAGVSQSPRYKVAKRGQDVALRCDPISGHVSLFWYQQALGQGPEFLTYFQNEAQLDKSGLPSDRFFAERPEGSVSTLKIQRTQQEDSAVYLCASHSRTSGKDEQFFGPGTRLTVL.

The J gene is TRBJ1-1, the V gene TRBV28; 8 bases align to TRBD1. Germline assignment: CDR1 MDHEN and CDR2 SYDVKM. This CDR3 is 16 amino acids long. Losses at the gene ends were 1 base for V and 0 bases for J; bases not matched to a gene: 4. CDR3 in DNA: TGTGCCAGCAGTTTATCTACAGGGGGTTTGAACACTGAAGCTTTCTTT. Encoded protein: CASSLSTGGLNTEAFF.